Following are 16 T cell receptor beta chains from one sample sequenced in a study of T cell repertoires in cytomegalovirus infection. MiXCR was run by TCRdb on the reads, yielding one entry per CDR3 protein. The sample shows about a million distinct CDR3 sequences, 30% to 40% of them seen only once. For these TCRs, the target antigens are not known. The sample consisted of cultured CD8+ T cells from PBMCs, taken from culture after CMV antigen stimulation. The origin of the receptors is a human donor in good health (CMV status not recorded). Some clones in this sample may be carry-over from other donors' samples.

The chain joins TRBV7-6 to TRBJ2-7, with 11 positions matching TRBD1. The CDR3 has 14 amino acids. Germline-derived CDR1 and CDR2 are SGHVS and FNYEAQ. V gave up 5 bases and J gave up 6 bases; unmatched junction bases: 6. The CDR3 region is CASSIGQGAGEQYV. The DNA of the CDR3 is TGTGCCAGCAGCATAGGACAGGGGGCGGGCGAGCAGTACGTC.

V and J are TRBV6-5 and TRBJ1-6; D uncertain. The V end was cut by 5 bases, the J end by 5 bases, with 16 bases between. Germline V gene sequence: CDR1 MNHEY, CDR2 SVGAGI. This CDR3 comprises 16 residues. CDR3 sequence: CASSQTPAIHNSPLHF. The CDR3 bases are TGTGCCAGCAGTCAGACCCCGGCCATTCATAATTCACCCCTCCACTTT.

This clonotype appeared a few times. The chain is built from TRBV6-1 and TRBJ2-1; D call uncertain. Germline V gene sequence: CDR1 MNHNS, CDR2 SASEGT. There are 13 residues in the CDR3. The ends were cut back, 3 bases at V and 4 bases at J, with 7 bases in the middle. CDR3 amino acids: CASSDGTYNEQFF. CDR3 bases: TGTGCCAGCAGTGATGGAACTTACAATGAGCAGTTCTTC.

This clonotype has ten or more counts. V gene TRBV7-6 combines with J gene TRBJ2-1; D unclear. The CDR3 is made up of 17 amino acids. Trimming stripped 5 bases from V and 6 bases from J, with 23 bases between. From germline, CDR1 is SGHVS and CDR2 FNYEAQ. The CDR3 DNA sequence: TGTGCCAGCAGCCCTTCGGTGGCGTTAGATCCCGGCAATGAGCAGTTCTTC. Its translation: CASSPSVALDPGNEQFF.

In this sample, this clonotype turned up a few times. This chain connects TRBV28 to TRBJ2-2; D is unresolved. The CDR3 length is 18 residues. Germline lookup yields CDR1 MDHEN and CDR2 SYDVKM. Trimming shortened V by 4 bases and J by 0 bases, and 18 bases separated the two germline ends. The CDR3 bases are TGTGCCAGCAGTTATATTAGTACGCAAGAACCGAACACCGGGGAGCTGTTTTTT. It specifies CASSYISTQEPNTGELFF.

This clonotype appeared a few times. CDR3 sequence (DNA): TGTGCCAGCAGCTTCAGGGGGGATCCCTACGAGCAGTACTTC. Encoded protein: CASSFRGDPYEQYF. The chain is built from TRBV5-5 and TRBJ2-7; D possibly corresponds to TRBD1 (7 bases). The germline V gene has CDR1 SGHKS and CDR2 YYEKEE (reference sequence). V dropped 2 bases and J dropped 2 bases, with 11 bases sitting between them. The CDR3 has 14 amino acids.

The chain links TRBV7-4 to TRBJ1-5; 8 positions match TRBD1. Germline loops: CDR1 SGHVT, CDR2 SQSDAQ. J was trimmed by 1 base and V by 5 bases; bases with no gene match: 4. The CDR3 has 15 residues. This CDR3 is CASSKQGGSNQPQHF. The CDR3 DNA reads TGTGCCAGCAGCAAACAGGGGGGGAGCAATCAGCCCCAGCATTTT.

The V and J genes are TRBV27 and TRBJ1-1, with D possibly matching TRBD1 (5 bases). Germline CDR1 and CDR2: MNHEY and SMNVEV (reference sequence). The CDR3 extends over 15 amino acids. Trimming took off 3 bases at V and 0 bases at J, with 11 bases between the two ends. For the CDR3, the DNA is TGTGCCAGCAGTTTGGGACCCCAAATGAACACTGAAGCTTTCTTT. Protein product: CASSLGPQMNTEAFF.

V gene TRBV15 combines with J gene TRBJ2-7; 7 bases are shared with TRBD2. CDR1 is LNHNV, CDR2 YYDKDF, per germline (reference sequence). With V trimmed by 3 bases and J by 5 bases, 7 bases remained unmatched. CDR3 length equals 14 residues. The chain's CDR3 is CATSSPGGFDEQYV. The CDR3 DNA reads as TGTGCCACCAGCAGCCCGGGGGGTTTCGACGAGCAGTACGTC.

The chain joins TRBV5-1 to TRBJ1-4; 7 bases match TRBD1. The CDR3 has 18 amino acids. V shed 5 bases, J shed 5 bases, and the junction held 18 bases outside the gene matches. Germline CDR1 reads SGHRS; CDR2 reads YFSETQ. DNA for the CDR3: TGCGCCAGCAGGATGGCGGCAGGGGGGTCCGTCGAGAATGAAAAACTGTTTTTT. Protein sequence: CASRMAAGGSVENEKLFF.

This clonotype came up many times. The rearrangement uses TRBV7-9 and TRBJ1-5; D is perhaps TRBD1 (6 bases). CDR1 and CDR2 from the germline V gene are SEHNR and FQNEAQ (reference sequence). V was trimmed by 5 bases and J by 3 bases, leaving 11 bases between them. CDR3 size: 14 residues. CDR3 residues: CASSRDNFNQPQHF. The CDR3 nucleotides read TGTGCCAGCAGCCGGGACAACTTCAATCAGCCCCAGCATTTT.

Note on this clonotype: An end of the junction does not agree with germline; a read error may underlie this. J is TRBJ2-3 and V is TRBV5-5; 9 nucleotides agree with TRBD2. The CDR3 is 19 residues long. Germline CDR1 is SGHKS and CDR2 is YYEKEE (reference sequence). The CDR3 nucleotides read TGTGCCGGCAGCTTGGCGGCGCGGCTTGGGCGGGGGGGCGTAGATACGCAGTATTTT. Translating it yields CAGSLAARLGRGGVDTQYF.

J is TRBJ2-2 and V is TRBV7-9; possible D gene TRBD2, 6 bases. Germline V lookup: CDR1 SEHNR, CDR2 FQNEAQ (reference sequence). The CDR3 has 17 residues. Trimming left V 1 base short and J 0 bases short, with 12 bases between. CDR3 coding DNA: TGTGCCAGCAGCTTAGGTAGTGGGACTTCGAACACCGGGGAGCTGTTTTTT. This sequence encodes CASSLGSGTSNTGELFF.

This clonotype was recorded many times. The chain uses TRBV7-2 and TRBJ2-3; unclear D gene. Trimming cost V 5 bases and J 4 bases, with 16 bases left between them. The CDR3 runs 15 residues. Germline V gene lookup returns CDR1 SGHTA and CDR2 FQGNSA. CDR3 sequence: CASSTGPYSSDTQYF. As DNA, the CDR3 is TGTGCCAGCAGCACCGGACCTTATTCATCAGATACGCAGTATTTT.

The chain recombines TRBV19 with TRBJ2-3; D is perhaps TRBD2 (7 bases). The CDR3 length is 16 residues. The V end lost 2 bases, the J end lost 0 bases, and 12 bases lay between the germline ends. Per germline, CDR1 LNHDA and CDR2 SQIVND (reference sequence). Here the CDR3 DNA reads TGTGCCAGTAGTATAAAGGGGGGGCCTAGCACAGATACGCAGTATTTT. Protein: CASSIKGGPSTDTQYF.

The CDR3: CASSYYHEASATDTQYF. For the CDR3, the DNA is TGTGCCAGCAGTTATTATCATGAGGCTAGCGCCACAGATACGCAGTATTTT. V and J are TRBV6-1 and TRBJ2-3; TRBD2 is a possible D gene (6 bases). This CDR3 region has 17 residues. V was trimmed by 5 bases and J by 2 bases, leaving 20 bases between them. Germline-derived CDR1 and CDR2 are MNHNS and SASEGT.